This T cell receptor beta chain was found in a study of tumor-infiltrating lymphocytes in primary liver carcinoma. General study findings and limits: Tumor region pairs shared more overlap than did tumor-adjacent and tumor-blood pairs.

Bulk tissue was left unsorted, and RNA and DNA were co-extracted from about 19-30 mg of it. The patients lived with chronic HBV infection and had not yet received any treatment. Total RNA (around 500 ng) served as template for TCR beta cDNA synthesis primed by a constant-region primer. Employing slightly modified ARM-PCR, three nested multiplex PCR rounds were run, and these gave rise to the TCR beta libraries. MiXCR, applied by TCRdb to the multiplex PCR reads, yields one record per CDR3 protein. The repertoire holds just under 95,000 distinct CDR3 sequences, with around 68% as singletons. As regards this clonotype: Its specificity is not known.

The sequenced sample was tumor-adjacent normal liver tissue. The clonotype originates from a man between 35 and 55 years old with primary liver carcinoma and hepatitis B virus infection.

In DNA, the CDR3 is TGCGCCAGCAGCTTGGTGGGGAATGATCACGCAGATACGCAGTATTTT. Translation gives CASSLVGNDHADTQYF. The V gene is TRBV5-1, the J gene TRBJ2-3; D unclear. The V end lost 0 bases, the J end lost 4 bases, and 15 bases lay between the germline ends. This CDR3 is built from 16 residues. CDR1 SGHRS and CDR2 YFSETQ come from the germline V gene.